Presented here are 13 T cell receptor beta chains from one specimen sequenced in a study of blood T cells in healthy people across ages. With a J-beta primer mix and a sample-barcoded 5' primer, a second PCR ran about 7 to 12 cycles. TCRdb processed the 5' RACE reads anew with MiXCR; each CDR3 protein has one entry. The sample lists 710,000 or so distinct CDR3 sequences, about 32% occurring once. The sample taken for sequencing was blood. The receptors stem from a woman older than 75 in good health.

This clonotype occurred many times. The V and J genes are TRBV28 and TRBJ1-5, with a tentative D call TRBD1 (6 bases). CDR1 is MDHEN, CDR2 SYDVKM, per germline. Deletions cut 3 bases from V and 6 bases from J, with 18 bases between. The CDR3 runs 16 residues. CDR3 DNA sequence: TGTGCCAGCAGTTTGCGGCGGTTGCGAGGGGGTCAGCCCCAGCATTTT. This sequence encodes CASSLRRLRGGQPQHF.

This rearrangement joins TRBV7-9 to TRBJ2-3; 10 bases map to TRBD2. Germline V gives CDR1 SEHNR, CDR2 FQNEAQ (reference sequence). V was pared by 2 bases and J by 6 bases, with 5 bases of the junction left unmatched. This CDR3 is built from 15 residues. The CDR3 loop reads CASSLTSGASDTQYF. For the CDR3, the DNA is TGTGCCAGCAGCTTAACTAGCGGGGCTTCGGATACGCAGTATTTT.

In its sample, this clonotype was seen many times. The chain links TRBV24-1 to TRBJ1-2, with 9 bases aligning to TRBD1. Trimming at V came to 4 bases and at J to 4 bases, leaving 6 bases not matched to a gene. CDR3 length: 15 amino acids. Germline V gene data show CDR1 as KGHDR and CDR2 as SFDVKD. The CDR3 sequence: CATSDHRGLSYGYTF. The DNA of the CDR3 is TGTGCCACCAGTGACCACAGGGGGCTTAGCTATGGCTACACCTTC.

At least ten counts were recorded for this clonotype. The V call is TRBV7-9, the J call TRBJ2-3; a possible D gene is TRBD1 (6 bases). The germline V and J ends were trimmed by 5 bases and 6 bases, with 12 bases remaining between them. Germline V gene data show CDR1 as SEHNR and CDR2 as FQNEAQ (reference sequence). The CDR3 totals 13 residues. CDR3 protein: CASSPHRVDTQYF. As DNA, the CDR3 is TGTGCCAGCAGCCCCCACAGGGTGGATACGCAGTATTTT. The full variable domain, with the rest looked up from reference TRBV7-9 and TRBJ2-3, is DTGVSQNPRHKITKRGQNVTFRCDPISEHNRLYWYRQTLGQGPEFLTYFQNEAQLEKSRLLSDRFSAERPKGSFSTLEIQRTEQGDSAMYLCASSPHRVDTQYFGPGTRLTVL.

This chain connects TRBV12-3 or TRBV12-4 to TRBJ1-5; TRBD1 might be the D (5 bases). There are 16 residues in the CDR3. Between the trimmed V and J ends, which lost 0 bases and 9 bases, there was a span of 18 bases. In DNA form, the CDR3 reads TGTGCCAGCAGTTTAGCCGGGGGAGGTGGGGAACCGCCCCAGCATTTT. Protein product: CASSLAGGGGEPPQHF.

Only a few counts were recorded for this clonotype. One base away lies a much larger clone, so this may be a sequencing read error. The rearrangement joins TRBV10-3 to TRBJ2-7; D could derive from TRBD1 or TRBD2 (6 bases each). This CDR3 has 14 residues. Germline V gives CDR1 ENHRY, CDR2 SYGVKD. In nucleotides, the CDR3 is TGTGCCATCAGGGAGTCTCCCAGGGGAGGCGAGCAGTACTTC. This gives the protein CAIRESPRGGEQYF.

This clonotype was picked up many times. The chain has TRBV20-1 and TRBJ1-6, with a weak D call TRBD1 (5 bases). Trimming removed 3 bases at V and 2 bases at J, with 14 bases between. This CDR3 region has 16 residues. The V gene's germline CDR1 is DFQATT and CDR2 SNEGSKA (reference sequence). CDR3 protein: CSASFGGRTYNSPLHF. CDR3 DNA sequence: TGCAGTGCTAGTTTCGGGGGACGGACCTATAATTCACCCCTCCACTTT.

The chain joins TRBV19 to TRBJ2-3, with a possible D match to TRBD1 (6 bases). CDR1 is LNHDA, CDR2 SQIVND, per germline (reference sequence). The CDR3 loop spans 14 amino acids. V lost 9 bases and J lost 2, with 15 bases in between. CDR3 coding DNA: TGTGCCAGCCGTACCAGGGGCCCCACAGATACGCAGTATTTT. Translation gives CASRTRGPTDTQYF.

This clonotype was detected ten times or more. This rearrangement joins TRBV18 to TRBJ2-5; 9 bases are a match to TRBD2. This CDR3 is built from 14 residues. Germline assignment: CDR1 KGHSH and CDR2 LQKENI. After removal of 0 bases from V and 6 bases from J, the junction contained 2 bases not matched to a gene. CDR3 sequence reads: CASSPPGLAKTQYF. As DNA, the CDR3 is TGTGCCAGCTCACCACCGGGACTAGCAAAGACCCAGTACTTC.

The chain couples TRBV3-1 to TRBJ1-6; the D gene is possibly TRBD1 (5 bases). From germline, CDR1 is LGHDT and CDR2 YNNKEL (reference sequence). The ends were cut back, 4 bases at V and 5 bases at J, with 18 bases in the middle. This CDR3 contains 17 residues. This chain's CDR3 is CASSLGGGALHNSPLHF. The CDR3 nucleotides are TGTGCCAGCAGCCTCGGGGGAGGGGCCCTTCATAATTCACCCCTCCACTTT.

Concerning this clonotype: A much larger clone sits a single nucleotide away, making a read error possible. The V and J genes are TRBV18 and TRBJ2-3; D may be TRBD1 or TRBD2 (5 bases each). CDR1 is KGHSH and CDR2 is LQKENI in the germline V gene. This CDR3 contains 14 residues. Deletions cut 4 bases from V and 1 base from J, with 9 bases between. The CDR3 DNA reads TGTGCCAGCTCACGCATGGGGGGCACAGATACGCAGTATTTT. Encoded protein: CASSRMGGTDTQYF.

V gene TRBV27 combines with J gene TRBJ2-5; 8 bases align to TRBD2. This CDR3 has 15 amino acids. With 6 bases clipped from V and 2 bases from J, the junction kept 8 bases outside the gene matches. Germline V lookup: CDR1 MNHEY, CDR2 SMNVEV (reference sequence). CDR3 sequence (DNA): TGTGCCAGCAGAGTAGCGGGGCGGATGCAAGAGACCCAGTACTTC. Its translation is CASRVAGRMQETQYF.

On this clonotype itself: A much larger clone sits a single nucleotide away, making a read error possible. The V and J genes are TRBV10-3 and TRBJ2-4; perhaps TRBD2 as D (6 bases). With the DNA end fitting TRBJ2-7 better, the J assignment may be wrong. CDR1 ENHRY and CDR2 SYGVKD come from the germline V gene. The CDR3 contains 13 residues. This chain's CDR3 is CAISEGGRSEQYF. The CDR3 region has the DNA TGTGCCATCAGTGAGGGAGGGCGTAGCGAGCAGTACTTC.